This T cell receptor beta chain was sequenced in a study of blood T cell repertoires in COVID-19. Background on the study: Collection of acute and convalescent COVID-19 samples took place in the United States, Italy and Spain. T cells, B-cell-depleted T cells, or PBMCs provided the cDNA or gDNA that served as material.

Germline assignment: CDR1 KGHDR and CDR2 SFDVKD. The V segment lost 7 bases and the J segment 5 bases; nucleotides outside the gene matches: 11. CDR3 length: 16 residues. Per the original data handling: Amplified reference gene primers provided the basis for estimating nucleated cell counts. TCRdb keeps only in-frame clones here, not all; method: immunoSEQ multiplex PCR. Clone size and the V and J calls come from that table; the DNA yielded D and trimming. The data show some 230,000 clones, 84% seen once. The clonotype was recovered from a woman aged 55 to 70 with acute or convalescent COVID-19. Sequenced: peripheral blood. V gene TRBV24-1 combines with J gene TRBJ2-1; 9 bases agree with TRBD2. As DNA, the CDR3 is TGTGCCACCAGCCCGGGAAGAGCGGGGGGTCACAATGAGCAGTTCTTC. Translated: CATSPGRAGGHNEQFF.